This T cell receptor (beta chain) is from a study of OX40 agonist ivuxolimab in advanced cancers. The CDR3 consists of 16 residues. The ends lost 0 bases at V and 8 bases at J; junction bases unmatched: 9. CDR1 ENHRY and CDR2 SYGVKD come from the germline V gene. Clones were read by immunoSEQ multiplex PCR, and TCRdb kept only the in-frame ones, dropping some. The sample contains over 45,000 clones, about 82% of which appear only once. This receptor was identified in an adult with an advanced solid tumor such as melanoma, head and neck, liver or kidney cancer. Source: CD4+ or CD8+ T cells sorted from blood, taken in a trial of the OX40 agonist ivuxolimab. V gene TRBV10-3 combines with J gene TRBJ1-4; TRBD1 matches 7 bases. The CDR3 DNA sequence: TGTGCCATCAGTGAGTCCCCTTCTTCACAGGGGGAAAAACTGTTTTTT. Translation: CAISESPSSQGEKLFF.